Following are 21 T cell receptor beta chains from one sample sequenced in a study of T cells in Graves' hyperthyroidism and ophthalmopathy (dated by TCRdb to the late 2010s). Libraries were prepared through multiplex PCR. The reads were generated on an Illumina HiSeq 2000. The TCR beta CDR3 regions were amplified from the RNA transcripts. The TCR CDR3 was subjected to a first round of RT-PCR using the HTBI primer set and the Qiagen OneStep RT-PCR kit. The raw public reads went through TCRdb reprocessing: fastp at Q25, MiXCR clone calling, in-frame beta chains kept. Duplicate CDR3 protein sequences are folded into a single record with the most common DNA and genes. The sample table records under 300,000 distinct CDR3 sequences; less than 30% of these occur just once. The ten largest clones represent 25% to 30% of the sample. The sequencing input was blood. The receptors shown here come from a man in his forties or fifties with Graves' hyperthyroidism that later progressed to Graves' ophthalmopathy.

The gene calls are TRBV27 and TRBJ2-2, with TRBD1 matching 11 bases. Losses at the gene ends were 10 bases for V and 7 bases for J; bases not matched to a gene: 8. CDR1 and CDR2 from the germline V gene are MNHEY and SMNVEV (reference sequence). The CDR3 is 14 amino acids. CDR3: CATCGTGGFGELFF. CDR3 nucleotide sequence: TGTGCCACCTGTGGGACAGGGGGGTTCGGGGAGCTGTTTTTT.

This clonotype has ten or more counts. The chain carries TRBV2 and TRBJ2-7; D unclear. Trimming pared 8 bases from V and 0 bases from J, leaving 14 bases between. The germline gives CDR1 SNHLY, CDR2 FYNNEI. This CDR3 is 14 amino acids long. The CDR3 loop reads CASGGDFSSYEQYF. The CDR3 DNA reads TGTGCCAGCGGCGGCGACTTCAGCTCCTACGAGCAGTACTTC.

The V and J genes are TRBV20-1 and TRBJ2-5; 7 bases match TRBD2. CDR3 length equals 17 residues. CDR1 is DFQATT, CDR2 SNEGSKA, per germline (reference sequence). The junction had 14 bases not matched to a gene; V was cut back by 1 base and J by 3 bases. The CDR3 reads CSARGLRRAGVEETQYF. The CDR3 DNA reads as TGCAGTGCTAGAGGGCTTAGGAGGGCGGGAGTGGAAGAGACCCAGTACTTC.

The rearrangement joins TRBV12-3 or TRBV12-4 to TRBJ1-1, with D possibly TRBD1 on 5 matching bases. This CDR3 has 12 amino acids. The V gene lost 6 bases and the J gene lost 7 bases, with 12 bases spanning the gap. The CDR3 region has the DNA TGTGCCAGCAGCCTGACAGCTTATGAAGCTTTCTTT. This encodes CASSLTAYEAFF.

This clonotype has ten or more counts. V usage is TRBV4-1 and J usage is TRBJ2-2, with a tentative D call TRBD1 (5 bases). This CDR3 region has 15 residues. Looked up from germline, CDR1 is MGHRA and CDR2 is YSYEKL. With 1 base removed from V and 6 bases from J, the gap between germline ends came to 12 bases. This CDR3 reads CASSQGSTVAGELFF. Written as DNA, the CDR3 is TGCGCCAGCAGCCAAGGCTCGACAGTTGCCGGGGAGCTGTTTTTT.

This clonotype came up once. The chain joins TRBV20-1 to TRBJ2-7, with 12 bases that match TRBD2. The junction had 10 bases not matched to a gene; V was cut back by 3 bases and J by 1 base. CDR3 size: 17 residues. CDR1 and CDR2 from the germline V gene are DFQATT and SNEGSKA (reference sequence). The CDR3 DNA follows: TGCAGTGCTAGTAGGACTAGCGGGATAGACACATCCTACGAGCAGTACTTC. This encodes CSASRTSGIDTSYEQYF.

This clonotype was picked up many times. The chain has TRBV6-1 and TRBJ2-7; TRBD1 agrees at 9 bases. Unmatched junction bases numbered 8, after V lost 7 bases and J lost 1 base. The CDR3 length is 15 residues. Germline assignment: CDR1 MNHNS and CDR2 SASEGT. The CDR3 nucleotides are TGTGCCAGCAAAATCGACAGGGGGGTTTCCTACGAGCAGTACTTC. This sequence encodes CASKIDRGVSYEQYF.

This clonotype was detected once. The chain joins TRBV12-3 or TRBV12-4 to TRBJ1-3, with 8 bases fitting TRBD1. The CDR3 spans 19 residues. Germline trimming cut 4 bases from V and 0 bases from J; bases unmatched to any gene: 14. CDR3 protein: CASSSRNRGTLSSGNTIYF. DNA of the CDR3: TGTGCCAGCAGTTCAAGAAACAGGGGGACTCTGAGCTCTGGAAACACCATATATTTT.

The sample holds many counts of this clonotype. The chain employs TRBV10-3 and TRBJ2-7; D perhaps matches TRBD1 (6 bases). Germline V gene lookup returns CDR1 ENHRY and CDR2 SYGVKD. Deletions cut 0 bases from V and 0 bases from J, with 15 bases between. The CDR3 is 17 residues long. CDR3 coding DNA: TGTGCCATCAGTGAGTCGACTGGGGGCCCTAGCTCCTACGAGCAGTACTTC. This gives the protein CAISESTGGPSSYEQYF.

This clonotype was detected many times. V and J are TRBV28 and TRBJ2-4; D uncertain. Trimming removed 3 bases from V and 5 bases from J, with 5 bases in between. CDR1 and CDR2 (germline): MDHEN, SYDVKM. This CDR3 has 12 residues. Here the CDR3 reads CASSFWENIQYF. The CDR3 bases are TGTGCCAGCAGTTTCTGGGAAAACATTCAGTACTTC. Full variable domain (remainder filled in from reference TRBV28 and TRBJ2-4): DVKVTQSSRYLVKRTGEKVFLECVQDMDHENMFWYRQDPGLGLRLIYFSYDVKMKEKGDIPEGYSVSREKKERFSLILESASTNQTSMYLCASSFWENIQYFGAGTRLSVL.

In its sample, this clonotype was seen many times. The rearrangement links TRBV29-1 to TRBJ1-1; tentatively, D is TRBD1 (5 bases). This CDR3 spans 14 amino acids. CDR1 is SQVTM and CDR2 is ANQGSEA in the germline V gene. Trimming took 1 base from V and 1 from J, leaving 10 bases between them. The DNA for the CDR3 is TGCAGCGTTGAAGGGGGCGCAAGGAACACTGAAGCTTTCTTT. This encodes CSVEGGARNTEAFF.

The chain combines TRBV20-1 with TRBJ1-2, with a possible D match to TRBD1 (5 bases). CDR1 is DFQATT and CDR2 is SNEGSKA in the germline V gene (reference sequence). This CDR3 is 13 amino acids long. The CDR3 sequence: CSPNADGTYGYTF. CDR3 DNA: TGCTCACCAAACGCGGATGGGACGTATGGCTACACCTTC.

This clonotype was seen ten or more times. This chain joins TRBV6-5 and TRBJ2-5; D is possibly TRBD2 (5 bases). The germline V gene encodes CDR1 MNHEY and CDR2 SVGAGI. This CDR3 is 14 amino acids long. V was pared by 0 bases and J by 2 bases, with 7 bases between. CDR3 residues: CASSYSRVQETQYF. The DNA for the CDR3 is TGTGCCAGCAGTTACTCGAGGGTTCAAGAGACCCAGTACTTC.

This clonotype was detected a few times. This sequence joins TRBV9 and TRBJ2-5, with D perhaps TRBD1 or TRBD2 (5 bases each). The CDR3 covers 17 residues. From germline, CDR1 is SGDLS and CDR2 YYNGEE. Trimming shortened V by 0 bases and J by 2 bases, and 17 bases separated the two germline ends. CDR3 residues: CASSVESPLWGQETQYF. CDR3 in DNA: TGTGCCAGCAGCGTAGAAAGCCCGTTGTGGGGGCAAGAGACCCAGTACTTC.

Ten or more counts support this clonotype. The V and J genes are TRBV30 and TRBJ2-7; D is unclear. This CDR3 comprises 11 residues. Germline CDR1 GTSNPN, CDR2 SVGIG (reference sequence). Trimming stripped 2 bases from V and 6 bases from J, with 8 bases between. In DNA, the CDR3 is TGTGCCTGGAGTAGGAGAGGCGAGCAGTACTTC. Translated: CAWSRRGEQYF.

This clonotype occurred many times. The gene calls are TRBV4-1 and TRBJ2-7; tentatively, D is TRBD1 (5 bases). Germline CDR1 reads MGHRA; CDR2 reads YSYEKL. The CDR3 is 13 residues long. Trimming shortened V by 3 bases and J by 1 base, and 7 bases separated the two germline ends. CDR3 DNA: TGCGCCAGCAGCCACAGGGTGTCCTACGAGCAGTACTTC. Amino acid sequence: CASSHRVSYEQYF.

This clonotype was observed at least ten times. The chain uses TRBV24-1 and TRBJ1-5, with TRBD1 matching 7 bases. Germline V lookup: CDR1 KGHDR, CDR2 SFDVKD. The CDR3 consists of 15 residues. The V and J ends lost 4 bases and 2 bases, in that order; junction bases with no gene match: 4. Written as DNA, the CDR3 is TGTGCCACCAGTGAAAGACAGGGAGGCAATCAGCCCCAGCATTTT. Residues: CATSERQGGNQPQHF.

This clonotype was observed at least ten times. CDR3 nucleotide sequence: TGTGCCAGCACTTCCGTCCAGGCCCTTAATAATTCACCCCTCCACTTT. The encoded protein is CASTSVQALNNSPLHF. The rearrangement uses TRBV12-3 or TRBV12-4 and TRBJ1-6, with D uncertain. The length of the CDR3 is 16 residues. Trimming left V 7 bases short and J 5 bases short, with 18 bases between.

This clonotype occurred a few times. The rearrangement joins TRBV10-3 to TRBJ2-7, with TRBD2 as a possible D gene (5 bases). The CDR3 totals 13 residues. CDR1 is ENHRY and CDR2 is SYGVKD in the germline V gene. V lost 6 bases and J 2 bases, leaving 11 bases between the germline ends. The CDR3 sequence: CAIRAAPTYEQYF. The CDR3 bases are TGTGCCATCAGAGCGGCGCCGACCTACGAGCAGTACTTC.

This clonotype was seen many times. The gene calls are TRBV6-2 or TRBV6-3 and TRBJ2-4; 8 bases fit TRBD2. V trimming: 8 bases; J trimming: 1 base; junction bases outside the gene matches: 4. CDR3 length: 14 amino acids. Germline V gene sequence: CDR1 MNHEY, CDR2 SVGEGT. In DNA form, the CDR3 reads TGTGCCAGCGCGCCTAGCGGGGCCAAAAACATTCAGTACTTC. As protein: CASAPSGAKNIQYF.

This clonotype showed up many times. The rearrangement joins TRBV6-5 to TRBJ1-5; D remains unclear. V dropped 1 base and J dropped 5 bases, with 18 bases sitting between them. Germline-derived CDR1 and CDR2 are MNHEY and SVGAGI. The CDR3 is made up of 17 amino acids. The CDR3 region is CASSYLRRRHSDQPQHF. CDR3 in DNA: TGTGCCAGCAGTTACTTAAGGAGGCGACATTCAGATCAGCCCCAGCATTTT.